Listed below are T cell receptor beta chains from one sample, sequenced in a study of cytomegalovirus exposure and HLA in healthy donors. Sequencing used immunoSEQ multiplex PCR; TCRdb keeps in-frame clones, though not all of them. This sample carries about 150,000 clones, 76% of them seen once, and the ten largest clones take approximately 2.8%. The sample consisted of PBMCs. These receptors originate from a male donor in good health and CMV-seronegative. Both conserved end residues are part of each CDR3. The D gene is left open where the match is weak. Size is omitted from some rows. Given values are once, few, many or a class for expanded clones.

DNA: TGCGCCAGCAGCATGGGCGGATCTGGGGCCAACGTCCTGACTTTC
CDR3: CASSMGGSGANVLTF
D: .
size: .
J: TRBJ2-6
V: TRBV5-1

DNA: TGTGCCATCAGTGAGCAGGGGGCCAAAAACATTCAGTACTTC
CDR3: CAISEQGAKNIQYF
D: .
size: few
J: TRBJ2-4
V: TRBV10-3

DNA: TGTGCCAGCAGCTTAGGAGTGAACACAGATACGCAGTATTTT
CDR3: CASSLGVNTDTQYF
D: .
size: few
J: TRBJ2-3
V: TRBV11-3

DNA: TGTGCCAGCAGTCAAGGACGGTCCAAGGGGGACACCTTC
CDR3: CASSQGRSKGDTF
D: .
size: few
J: TRBJ1-2
V: TRBV5-6

DNA: TGTGCCAGCAAAAAGGGGAACAGGGATACTGAAGCTTTCTTT
CDR3: CASKKGNRDTEAFF
D: .
size: once
J: TRBJ1-1
V: TRBV7-2

DNA: TGCGCCAGCAGCTCGACAACCGGTTTGGATAATTCACCCCTCCACTTT
CDR3: CASSSTTGLDNSPLHF
D: .
size: .
J: TRBJ1-6
V: TRBV5-1

DNA: TGTGCCAGCCAGACCCCTGACAGGGTCGCGGGTGAAAAACTGTTTTTT
CDR3: CASQTPDRVAGEKLFF
D: TRBD1
size: .
J: TRBJ1-4
V: TRBV28

DNA: TGTGCCAGCAGCTTAGCCGTAGGGAGGGACGAGCAGTACTTC
CDR3: CASSLAVGRDEQYF
D: TRBD2
size: .
J: TRBJ2-7
V: TRBV7-9

DNA: TGTGCCAGCAGTTACGGGGGACAGGGCTTCACTGAAGCTTTCTTT
CDR3: CASSYGGQGFTEAFF
D: TRBD1
size: .
J: TRBJ1-1
V: TRBV6-5

DNA: TGTGCCAGCAGTAGTGAGCAGGTGAACACTGAAGCTTTCTTT
CDR3: CASSSEQVNTEAFF
D: .
size: .
J: TRBJ1-1
V: TRBV28

DNA: TGTGCCAGTAGTATGGGGGGACGGATTAATGAAAAACTGTTTTTT
CDR3: CASSMGGRINEKLFF
D: .
size: .
J: TRBJ1-4
V: TRBV19

DNA: TGTGCCAGCACCCTTCATCCAAACGGGATAACCAATGAGCAGTTCTTC
CDR3: CASTLHPNGITNEQFF
D: .
size: .
J: TRBJ2-1
V: TRBV27

DNA: TGTGCCAGCAGCTTACACGCTGGGACAGCGAACTCCTACGAGCAGTACTTC
CDR3: CASSLHAGTANSYEQYF
D: TRBD1
size: .
J: TRBJ2-7
V: TRBV7-6

DNA: TGCAGTGCTGTAAATGAAAAACTGTTTTTT
CDR3: CSAVNEKLFF
D: .
size: .
J: TRBJ1-4
V: TRBV20-1

DNA: TGTGCCAGCAGCCAAACTGGGACAGCGTATAATTCACCCCTCCACTTT
CDR3: CASSQTGTAYNSPLHF
D: TRBD1
size: .
J: TRBJ1-6
V: TRBV4-2

DNA: TGTGCCATCAGTGAGTTATCGGGGCCGTATGGACGGGAGGGGGAGACCCAGTACTTC
CDR3: CAISELSGPYGREGETQYF
D: TRBD2
size: .
J: TRBJ2-5
V: TRBV10-3

DNA: TGTGCCAGCAGCCTAGGTACTAGCAGGATGAGCTCCTACAATGAGCAGTTCTTC
CDR3: CASSLGTSRMSSYNEQFF
D: .
size: .
J: TRBJ2-1
V: TRBV11-3

DNA: TGTGCCAGTAGTACCGGACAGGGGGCGCGGGCAGATACGCAGTATTTT
CDR3: CASSTGQGARADTQYF
D: TRBD1
size: .
J: TRBJ2-3
V: TRBV19

DNA: TGTGCCAGCAGCCCCCGACCCAACACAGGGAACGAGCAGTACTTC
CDR3: CASSPRPNTGNEQYF
D: .
size: few
J: TRBJ2-7
V: TRBV7-8

DNA: TGTGCCATACGGAGGGACAGGGCCCCGGGAAACACCATATATTTT
CDR3: CAIRRDRAPGNTIYF
D: TRBD1
size: .
J: TRBJ1-3
V: TRBV28

DNA: TGTGCCAGCAGTTTTACCTTCCTAAAGACTAGCGGGATCGGTATTTTAAGCACAGATACGCAGTATTTT
CDR3: CASSFTFLKTSGIGILSTDTQYF
D: TRBD2
size: .
J: TRBJ2-3
V: TRBV28

DNA: TGCGCCAGCAGCCAACTACTTACGCGGGACTCCCCCGGGGAGCTGTTTTTT
CDR3: CASSQLLTRDSPGELFF
D: .
size: .
J: TRBJ2-2
V: TRBV4-1

DNA: TGCGCCAGCAGTGAGCGTGCTGGAGGGAATGAAAAACTGTTTTTT
CDR3: CASSERAGGNEKLFF
D: .
size: .
J: TRBJ1-4
V: TRBV10-1

DNA: TGTGCCAGCAGCGTAAGTCCTAGCGTAGGCGGGGGGAGCACAGATACGCAGTATTTT
CDR3: CASSVSPSVGGGSTDTQYF
D: TRBD2
size: .
J: TRBJ2-3
V: TRBV9

DNA: TGTGCCAGCAGTTTATCTCGGGTCCCCTACGAGCAGTACTTC
CDR3: CASSLSRVPYEQYF
D: .
size: few
J: TRBJ2-7
V: TRBV28

DNA: TGTGCCAGCAGCCCGGACAGCACTTACACCGGGGAGCTGTTTTTT
CDR3: CASSPDSTYTGELFF
D: .
size: few
J: TRBJ2-2
V: TRBV7-2

DNA: TGTGCCAGCAGAGAAGGCTGGGGGGTTAGCTCCTATAATTCACCCCTCCACTTT
CDR3: CASREGWGVSSYNSPLHF
D: .
size: once
J: TRBJ1-6
V: TRBV6-1

DNA: TGTGCCAGCAGCTTGGGGGGACTAGCGCAGTACGAGCAGTACTTC
CDR3: CASSLGGLAQYEQYF
D: TRBD2
size: few
J: TRBJ2-7
V: TRBV5-4

DNA: TGTGCCAGCAGCTTAATAGCGGGAGTTGTGAATACGCAGTATTTT
CDR3: CASSLIAGVVNTQYF
D: TRBD2
size: .
J: TRBJ2-3
V: TRBV7-2

DNA: TGTGCCAGCAGTGAGGACAGGGGATCTGAAGCTTTCTTT
CDR3: CASSEDRGSEAFF
D: TRBD1
size: .
J: TRBJ1-1
V: TRBV2

DNA: TGTGCCAGCAGCAACGGCCTCGGACAGACCGGCGATCAGCCCCAGCATTTT
CDR3: CASSNGLGQTGDQPQHF
D: .
size: once
J: TRBJ1-5
V: TRBV28

DNA: TGTGCCAGCAGTGGGGTTTGGGGGCCCCTAGCCTACGAGCAGTACTTC
CDR3: CASSGVWGPLAYEQYF
D: .
size: .
J: TRBJ2-7
V: TRBV28

DNA: TGCGCCAGCAGTTCGGAGGAGAAGAGACCCCAGTACTTC
CDR3: CASSSEEKRPQYF
D: .
size: few
J: TRBJ2-5
V: TRBV5-1

DNA: TGTGCCAGCAACCGGGACAGGGGATGGAATGAGCAGTTCTTC
CDR3: CASNRDRGWNEQFF
D: TRBD1
size: .
J: TRBJ2-1
V: TRBV19

DNA: TGTGCCAGCTCACCGTGGGAGGGGGAAGTGGGTACGGAGACCCAGTACTTC
CDR3: CASSPWEGEVGTETQYF
D: .
size: .
J: TRBJ2-5
V: TRBV18

DNA: TGTGCCTGGAGTGTAGGCAGGACAGTGGAAAAACTGTTTTTT
CDR3: CAWSVGRTVEKLFF
D: .
size: .
J: TRBJ1-4
V: TRBV30

DNA: TGCGCCAGCAGCCATGCCTGGGACACCTACAATGAGCAGTTCTTC
CDR3: CASSHAWDTYNEQFF
D: .
size: .
J: TRBJ2-1
V: TRBV4-1

DNA: TGTGCCAGCAGTTTAACTAGCGGGGGGAGAAATGAGCAGTTCTTC
CDR3: CASSLTSGGRNEQFF
D: TRBD2
size: .
J: TRBJ2-1
V: TRBV7-9

DNA: TGTGCCAGCAGCTTGGATCGGGGGGAGGTTGGCTACACCTTC
CDR3: CASSLDRGEVGYTF
D: .
size: .
J: TRBJ1-2
V: TRBV5-5

DNA: TGCAGTGCTATCGGGGAATACGAGCAGTACTTC
CDR3: CSAIGEYEQYF
D: .
size: .
J: TRBJ2-7
V: TRBV20-1

DNA: TGTGCCATCAGTATCCAGGGAGGTCAGCCCCAGCATTTT
CDR3: CAISIQGGQPQHF
D: .
size: .
J: TRBJ1-5
V: TRBV10-3